This T cell receptor beta chain is drawn from a study of shared T cell receptors in the human thymus. Germline CDR1 is SGHKS and CDR2 is YYEKEE (reference sequence). V was clipped by 4 bases and J by 5 bases; unmatched bases: 8. The CDR3 has 14 amino acids. Method: immunoSEQ multiplex PCR; TCRdb's copy keeps in-frame clones and lacks some. The sample includes hundreds of thousands of clones, roughly 90% of them seen just once. The sample also formed part of further work on human thymus T cells. That paper adds: Corrective cardiac surgery supplied the resected thymus tissue. Thymic and blood repertoires appeared to display a bias in their usage of V and J genes. What related research reported was that thymic repertoires overlapped highly among unrelated individuals.

The chain uses TRBV5-5 and TRBJ2-5; 7 nucleotides line up with TRBD1. Input material: thymocytes. This TCR derives from a boy under two years old with a congenital heart defect. The CDR3 protein is CASSHHRGPETQYF. Written as DNA, the CDR3 is TGTGCCAGCAGCCACCACAGGGGACCCGAGACCCAGTACTTC. The full variable domain, rest sourced from reference TRBV5-5 and TRBJ2-5, is DAGVTQSPTHLIKTRGQQVTLRCSPISGHKSVSWYQQVLGQGPQFIFQYYEKEERGRGNFPDRFSARQFPNYSSELNVNALLLGDSALYLCASSHHRGPETQYFGPGTRLLVL.